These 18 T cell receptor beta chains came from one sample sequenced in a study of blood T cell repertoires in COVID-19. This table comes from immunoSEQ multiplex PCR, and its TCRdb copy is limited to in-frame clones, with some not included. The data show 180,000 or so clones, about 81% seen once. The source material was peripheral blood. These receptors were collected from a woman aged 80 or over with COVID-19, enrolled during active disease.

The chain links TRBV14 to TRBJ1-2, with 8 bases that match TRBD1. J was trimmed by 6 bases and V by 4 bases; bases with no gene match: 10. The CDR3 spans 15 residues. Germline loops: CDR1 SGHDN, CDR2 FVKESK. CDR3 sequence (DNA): TGTGCCAGCAGCCCTCCTTGGACAGGGTATGATGGCTACACCTTC. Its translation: CASSPPWTGYDGYTF. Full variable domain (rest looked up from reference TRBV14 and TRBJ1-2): EAGVTQFPSHSVIEKGQTVTLRCDPISGHDNLYWYRRVMGKEIKFLLHFVKESKQDESGMPNNRFLAERTGGTYSTLKVQPAELEDSGVYFCASSPPWTGYDGYTFGSGTRLTVV.

CDR3 region: CASSPWTDTEAFF. The CDR3 DNA is TGTGCCAGCAGCCCTTGGACAGACACTGAAGCTTTCTTT. The chain couples TRBV7-9 to TRBJ1-1, with D possibly being TRBD1 (6 bases). The CDR3 runs to 13 residues. Germline CDR1 is SEHNR and CDR2 is FQNEAQ (reference sequence). V shed 5 bases and J shed 3 bases, with 10 bases lying between them.

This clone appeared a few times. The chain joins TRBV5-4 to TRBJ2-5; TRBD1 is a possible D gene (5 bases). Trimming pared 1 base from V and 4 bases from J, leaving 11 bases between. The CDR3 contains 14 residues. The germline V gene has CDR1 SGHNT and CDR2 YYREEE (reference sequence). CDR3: CASSLTGRSETQYF. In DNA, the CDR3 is TGTGCCAGCAGCTTGACAGGCCGGTCAGAGACCCAGTACTTC.

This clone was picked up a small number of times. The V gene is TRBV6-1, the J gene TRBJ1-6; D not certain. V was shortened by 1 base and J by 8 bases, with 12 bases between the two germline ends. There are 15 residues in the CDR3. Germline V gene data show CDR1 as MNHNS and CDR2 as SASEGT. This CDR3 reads CASSEGDSGYSPLHF. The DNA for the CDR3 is TGTGCCAGCAGTGAAGGAGATTCGGGATATTCACCCCTCCACTTT.

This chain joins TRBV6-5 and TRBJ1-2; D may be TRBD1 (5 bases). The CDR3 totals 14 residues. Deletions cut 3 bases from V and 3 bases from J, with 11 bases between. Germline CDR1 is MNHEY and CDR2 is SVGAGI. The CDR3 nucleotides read TGTGCCAGCAGTTATAGCAGGGTTGACTATGGCTACACCTTC. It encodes CASSYSRVDYGYTF.

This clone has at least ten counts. CDR3 region: CAISDYGLEGNQPQHF. In DNA, the CDR3 is TGTGCCATCAGTGATTACGGACTCGAGGGCAATCAGCCCCAGCATTTT. V gene TRBV10-3 combines with J gene TRBJ1-5; D is uncertain. The V gene lost 3 bases and the J gene lost 2 bases, with 14 bases spanning the gap. This CDR3 contains 16 residues. Per the germline V gene, CDR1 is ENHRY and CDR2 is SYGVKD.

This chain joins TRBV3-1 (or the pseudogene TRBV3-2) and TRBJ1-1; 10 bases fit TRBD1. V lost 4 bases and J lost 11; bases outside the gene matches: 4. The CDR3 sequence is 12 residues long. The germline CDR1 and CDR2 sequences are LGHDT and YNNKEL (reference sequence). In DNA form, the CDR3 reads TGTGCCAGCAGCCGAGACAGGGGGCTTGCTTTCTTT. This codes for CASSRDRGLAFF.

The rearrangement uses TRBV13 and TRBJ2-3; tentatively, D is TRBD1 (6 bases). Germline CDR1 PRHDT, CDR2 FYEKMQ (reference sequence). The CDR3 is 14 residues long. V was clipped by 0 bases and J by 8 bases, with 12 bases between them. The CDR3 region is CASSLGGGGSTQYF. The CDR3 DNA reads TGTGCCAGCAGCTTAGGAGGGGGTGGGAGTACGCAGTATTTT.

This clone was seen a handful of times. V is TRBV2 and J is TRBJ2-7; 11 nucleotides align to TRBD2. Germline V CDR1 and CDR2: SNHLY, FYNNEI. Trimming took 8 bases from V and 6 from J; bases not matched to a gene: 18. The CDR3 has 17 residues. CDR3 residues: CASGRLAGFLSVGEQYF. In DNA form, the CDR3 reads TGTGCCAGCGGGAGACTAGCGGGATTTCTATCGGTAGGCGAGCAGTACTTC.

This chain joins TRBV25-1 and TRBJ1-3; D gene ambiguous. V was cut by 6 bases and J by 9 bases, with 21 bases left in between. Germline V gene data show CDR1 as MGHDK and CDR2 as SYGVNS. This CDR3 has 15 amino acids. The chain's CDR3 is CASSKARRASSTIYF. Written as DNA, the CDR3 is TGTGCCAGCAGCAAAGCGAGGAGGGCCTCAAGCACCATATATTTT.

The CDR3 DNA sequence: TGTGCCAGCCTAGGGGGCTACGAGCAGTACTTC. Amino acid sequence: CASLGGYEQYF. The chain combines TRBV6-6 with TRBJ2-7; TRBD1 is a possible D gene (6 bases). The CDR3 consists of 11 residues. The germline gives CDR1 MNHNY, CDR2 SVGAGI (reference sequence). Trimming removed 8 bases from V and 3 bases from J, with 8 bases in between.

The CDR3 protein is CASSEQGQYYGYTF. For the CDR3, the DNA is TGTGCCAGCAGTGAGCAGGGACAGTACTATGGCTACACCTTC. The chain employs TRBV2 and TRBJ1-2; the match to TRBD1 covers 7 bases. Germline CDR1 and CDR2: SNHLY and FYNNEI. The CDR3 runs 14 residues. V dropped 3 bases and J dropped 3; count of bases not matched to a gene: 4.

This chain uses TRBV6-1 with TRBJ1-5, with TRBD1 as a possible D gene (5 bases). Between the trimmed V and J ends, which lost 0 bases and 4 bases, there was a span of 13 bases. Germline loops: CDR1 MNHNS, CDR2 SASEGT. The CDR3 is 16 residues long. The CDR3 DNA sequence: TGTGCCAGCAGTGAAGCCCGACAGTGGGGAAATCAGCCCCAGCATTTT. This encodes CASSEARQWGNQPQHF.

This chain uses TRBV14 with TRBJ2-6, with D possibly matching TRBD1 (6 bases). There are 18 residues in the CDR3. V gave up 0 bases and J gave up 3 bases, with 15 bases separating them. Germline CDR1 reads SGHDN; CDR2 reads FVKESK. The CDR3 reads CASSQEEFWTVGANVLTF. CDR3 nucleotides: TGTGCCAGCAGCCAAGAAGAGTTTTGGACAGTTGGGGCCAACGTCCTGACTTTC. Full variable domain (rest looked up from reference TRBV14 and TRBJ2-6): EAGVTQFPSHSVIEKGQTVTLRCDPISGHDNLYWYRRVMGKEIKFLLHFVKESKQDESGMPNNRFLAERTGGTYSTLKVQPAELEDSGVYFCASSQEEFWTVGANVLTFGAGSRLTVL.

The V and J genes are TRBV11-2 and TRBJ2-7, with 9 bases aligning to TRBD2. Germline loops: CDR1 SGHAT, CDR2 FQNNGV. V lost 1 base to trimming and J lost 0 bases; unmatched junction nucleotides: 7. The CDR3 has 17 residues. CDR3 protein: CASSLGLSGRISYEQYF. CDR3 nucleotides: TGTGCCAGCAGCTTAGGCCTCAGCGGGAGGATCTCCTACGAGCAGTACTTC.

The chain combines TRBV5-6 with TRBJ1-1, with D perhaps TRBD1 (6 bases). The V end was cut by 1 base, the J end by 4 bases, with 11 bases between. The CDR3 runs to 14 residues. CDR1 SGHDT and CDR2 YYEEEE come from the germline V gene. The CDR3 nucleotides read TGTGCCAGCAGCTTGCGGGACATCCGCACTGAAGCTTTCTTT. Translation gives CASSLRDIRTEAFF.

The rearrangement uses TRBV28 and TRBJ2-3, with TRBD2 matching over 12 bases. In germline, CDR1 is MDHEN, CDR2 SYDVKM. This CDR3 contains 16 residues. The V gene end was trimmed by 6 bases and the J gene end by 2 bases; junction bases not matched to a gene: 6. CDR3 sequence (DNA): TGTGCCAGCAGCCATGGACTAGCGGGATACACAGATACGCAGTATTTT. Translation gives CASSHGLAGYTDTQYF.

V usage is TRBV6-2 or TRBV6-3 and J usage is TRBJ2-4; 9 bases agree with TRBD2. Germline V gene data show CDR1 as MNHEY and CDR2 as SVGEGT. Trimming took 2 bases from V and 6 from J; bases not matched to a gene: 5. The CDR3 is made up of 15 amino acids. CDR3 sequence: CASSYRIAGVNIQYF. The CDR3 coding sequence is TGTGCCAGCAGTTACAGGATAGCGGGGGTAAACATTCAGTACTTC.